This TCR beta chain derives from a study of OX40 agonist ivuxolimab in advanced cancers. Study-level results: Researchers report that CD8+ T cells had, on average, more expanded clones than CD4+.

This clone appeared once. Its cognate antigen is unknown. The CDR3 covers 17 residues. The germline CDR1 and CDR2 sequences are SGDLS and YYNGEE. V lost 3 bases and J lost 0; bases outside the gene matches: 9. Some clones are missing from TCRdb's copy, which holds only in-frame ones; the method was immunoSEQ multiplex PCR. The sample lists about 51,000 clones; roughly 86% were seen once. The chain combines TRBV9 with TRBJ2-5, with 9 nucleotides matching TRBD1. The sequence derives from an adult with an advanced solid tumor such as melanoma, head and neck, liver or kidney cancer. This specimen was CD4+ or CD8+ T cells sorted from blood, taken in a trial of the OX40 agonist ivuxolimab. This chain's CDR3 is CASSARTGVMYQETQYF. For the CDR3, the DNA is TGTGCCAGCAGCGCCCGGACAGGGGTCATGTACCAAGAGACCCAGTACTTC.